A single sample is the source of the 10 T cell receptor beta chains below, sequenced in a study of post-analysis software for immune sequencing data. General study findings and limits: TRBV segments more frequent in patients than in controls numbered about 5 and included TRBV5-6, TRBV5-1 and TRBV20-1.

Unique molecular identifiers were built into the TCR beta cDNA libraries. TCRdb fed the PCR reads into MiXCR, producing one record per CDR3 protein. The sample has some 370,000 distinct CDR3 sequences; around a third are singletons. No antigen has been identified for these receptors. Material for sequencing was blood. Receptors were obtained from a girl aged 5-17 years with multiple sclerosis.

CDR3 nucleotides: TGCAGCGTTGAAGCCCTACGGGACAGGGGAGGAGGCGAGCAGTACTTC. The encoded protein is CSVEALRDRGGGEQYF. The genes are TRBV29-1 and TRBJ2-7; 10 nucleotides match TRBD1. Germline CDR1 is SQVTM and CDR2 is ANQGSEA. Germline trimming cut 1 base from V and 6 bases from J; bases unmatched to any gene: 12. The CDR3 extends over 16 amino acids.

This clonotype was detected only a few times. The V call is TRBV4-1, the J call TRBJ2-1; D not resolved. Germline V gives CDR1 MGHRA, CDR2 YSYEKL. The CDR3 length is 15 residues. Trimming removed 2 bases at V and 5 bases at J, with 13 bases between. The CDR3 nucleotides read TGCGCCAGCAGCCAAATCGGGTGGACGGACAATGAGCAGTTCTTC. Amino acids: CASSQIGWTDNEQFF.

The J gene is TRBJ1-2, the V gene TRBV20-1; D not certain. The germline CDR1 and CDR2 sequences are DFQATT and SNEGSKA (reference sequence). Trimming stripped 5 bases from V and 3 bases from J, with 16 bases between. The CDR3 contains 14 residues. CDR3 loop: CSASRAQIDYGYTF. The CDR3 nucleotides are TGCAGTGCTTCTCGGGCGCAGATCGACTATGGCTACACCTTC.

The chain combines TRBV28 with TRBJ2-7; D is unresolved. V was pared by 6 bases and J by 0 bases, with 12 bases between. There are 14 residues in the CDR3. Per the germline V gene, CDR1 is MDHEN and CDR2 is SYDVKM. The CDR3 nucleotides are TGTGCCAGCAGATTAGACGGAATCTCCTACGAGCAGTACTTC. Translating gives CASRLDGISYEQYF.

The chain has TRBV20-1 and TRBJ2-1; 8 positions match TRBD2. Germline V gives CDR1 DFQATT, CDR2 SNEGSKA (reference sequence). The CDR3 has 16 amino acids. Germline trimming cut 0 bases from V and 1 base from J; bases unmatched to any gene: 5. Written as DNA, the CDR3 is TGCAGTGCTAGAGAACTAGCGGCCAAATCCTACAATGAGCAGTTCTTC. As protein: CSARELAAKSYNEQFF.

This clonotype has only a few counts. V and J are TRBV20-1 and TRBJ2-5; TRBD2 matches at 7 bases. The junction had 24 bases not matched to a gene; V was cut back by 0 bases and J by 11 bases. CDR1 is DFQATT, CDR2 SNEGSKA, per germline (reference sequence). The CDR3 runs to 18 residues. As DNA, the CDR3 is TGCAGTGCTAGAGAGTTCGATGGCACAGGTCGGAAGACGCGGGGGCAGTACTTC. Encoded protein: CSAREFDGTGRKTRGQYF.

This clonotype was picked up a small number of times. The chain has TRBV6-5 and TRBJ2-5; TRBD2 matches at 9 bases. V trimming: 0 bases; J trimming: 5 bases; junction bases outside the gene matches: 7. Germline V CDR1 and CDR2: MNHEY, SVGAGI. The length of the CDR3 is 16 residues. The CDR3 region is CASSYSRASGAETQYF. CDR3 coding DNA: TGTGCCAGCAGTTACTCGAGGGCTAGCGGGGCTGAGACCCAGTACTTC.

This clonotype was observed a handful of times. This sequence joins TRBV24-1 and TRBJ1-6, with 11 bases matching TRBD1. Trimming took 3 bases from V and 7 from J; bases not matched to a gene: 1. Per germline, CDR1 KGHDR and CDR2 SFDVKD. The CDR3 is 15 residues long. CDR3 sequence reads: CATSDGQGANSPLHF. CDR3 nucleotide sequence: TGTGCCACCAGTGATGGACAGGGGGCAAATTCACCCCTCCACTTT.

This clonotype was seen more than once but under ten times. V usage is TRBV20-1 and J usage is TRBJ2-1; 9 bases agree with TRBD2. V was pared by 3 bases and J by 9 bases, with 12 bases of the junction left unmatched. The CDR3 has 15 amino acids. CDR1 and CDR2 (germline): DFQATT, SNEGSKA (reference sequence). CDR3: CSASRRGGWLGEQFF. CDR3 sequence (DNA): TGCAGTGCTAGTCGGCGGGGGGGATGGCTTGGTGAGCAGTTCTTC.

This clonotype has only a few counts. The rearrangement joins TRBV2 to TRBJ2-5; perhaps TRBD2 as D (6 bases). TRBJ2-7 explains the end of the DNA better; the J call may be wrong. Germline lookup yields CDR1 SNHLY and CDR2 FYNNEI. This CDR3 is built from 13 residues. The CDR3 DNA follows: TGTGCCAGCGGGCGGGGCCTTTGGAACGAGCAGTACTTC. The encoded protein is CASGRGLWNEQYF.